This T cell receptor (beta chain) was profiled in a study of blood T cells in healthy people across ages. Across the whole study: For every two T cells, template switching captured about one barcoded beta molecule.

In this sample, this clonotype turned up a few times. Then a second PCR, running about 6 to 12 cycles, was carried out with a sample-barcoded 5' primer and a J-beta primer mix. A single record per CDR3 protein comes from TCRdb applying MiXCR to the 5' RACE reads. Of roughly 790,000 distinct CDR3 sequences listed, approximately 43% are singletons. CDR1 DFQATT and CDR2 SNEGSKA come from the germline V gene (reference sequence). Trimming at V came to 1 base and at J to 5 bases, leaving 8 bases not matched to a gene. The CDR3 sequence is 15 residues long. The sample comprised blood. This chain uses TRBV20-1 with TRBJ2-7; 10 bases are a match to TRBD1. The TCR was taken from an older woman in good health. This CDR3 reads CSARGGTGVRNEQYF. The DNA of the CDR3 is TGCAGTGCTAGAGGCGGGACAGGGGTTCGCAACGAGCAGTACTTC.